This TCR beta chain was captured by sequencing in a study of blood T cell repertoires in COVID-19. Study-wide background: Some COVID-19 samples were acute and others convalescent; all came from the United States, Italy and Spain. Sources were T cells, B-cell-depleted T cells, or PBMCs; the material itself was cDNA or gDNA.

Trimming removed 0 bases at V and 8 bases at J, with 9 bases between. The CDR3 contains 13 residues. The germline V gene encodes CDR1 SGHRS and CDR2 YFSETQ. Authors' data handling: Amplifying reference gene primers gave estimates of nucleated cell counts. The assay was immunoSEQ multiplex PCR, and TCRdb's table has in-frame clones only and misses some. D and trimming come from the DNA, and the V and J calls and clone size come from that table. The sample contains around 170,000 clones, over 90% of which appear only once. This clone came up a few times. The specimen sequenced was peripheral blood. The chain couples TRBV5-1 to TRBJ1-3; D ambiguous. The origin of this receptor is a man in his forties or fifties with acute or convalescent COVID-19. CDR3 loop: CASSLELGDTIYF. The DNA of the CDR3 is TGCGCCAGCAGCTTGGAGTTGGGCGACACCATATATTTT. Combining the CDR3 with reference TRBV5-1 and TRBJ1-3 gives the whole variable domain KAGVTQTPRYLIKTRGQQVTLSCSPISGHRSVSWYQQTPGQGLQFLFEYFSETQRNKGNFPGRFSGRQFSNSRSEMNVSTLELGDSALYLCASSLELGDTIYFGEGSWLTVV.